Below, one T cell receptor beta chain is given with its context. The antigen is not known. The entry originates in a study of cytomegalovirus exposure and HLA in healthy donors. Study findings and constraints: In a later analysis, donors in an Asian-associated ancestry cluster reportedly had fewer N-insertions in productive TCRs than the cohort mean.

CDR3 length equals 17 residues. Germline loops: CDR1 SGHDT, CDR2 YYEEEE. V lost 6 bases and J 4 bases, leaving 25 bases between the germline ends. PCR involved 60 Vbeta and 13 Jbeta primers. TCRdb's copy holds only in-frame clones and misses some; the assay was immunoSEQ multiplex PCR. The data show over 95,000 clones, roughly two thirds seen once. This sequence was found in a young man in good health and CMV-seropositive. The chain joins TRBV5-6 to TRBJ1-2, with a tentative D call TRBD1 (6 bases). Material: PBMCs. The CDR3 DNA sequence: TGTGCCAGCACCTCTCGGGCGGGGGCAGGGCCGGGCTATGGCTACACCTTC. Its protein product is CASTSRAGAGPGYGYTF.